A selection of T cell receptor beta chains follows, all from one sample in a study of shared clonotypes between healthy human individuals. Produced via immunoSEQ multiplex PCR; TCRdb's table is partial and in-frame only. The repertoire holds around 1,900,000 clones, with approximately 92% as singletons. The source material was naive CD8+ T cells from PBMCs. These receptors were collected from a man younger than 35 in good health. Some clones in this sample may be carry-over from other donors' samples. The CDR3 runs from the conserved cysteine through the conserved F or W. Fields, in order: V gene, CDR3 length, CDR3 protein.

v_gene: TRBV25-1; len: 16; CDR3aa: CASIAPGLTSSYEQYF
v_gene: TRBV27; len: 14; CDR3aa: CASSSPDDSYEQYF
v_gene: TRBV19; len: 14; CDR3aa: CASSSGTNTGELFF
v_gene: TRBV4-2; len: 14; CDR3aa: CASKTPGRATEAFF
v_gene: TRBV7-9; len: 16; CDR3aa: CASSFLVAGPQETQYF
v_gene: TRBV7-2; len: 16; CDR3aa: CASSLGRSLYTDTQYF
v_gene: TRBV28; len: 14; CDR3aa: CASSFNGGSYEQYF
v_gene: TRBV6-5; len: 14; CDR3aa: CASSYGSGVYEQYF
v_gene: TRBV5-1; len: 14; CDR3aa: CASSLHEETDTQYF
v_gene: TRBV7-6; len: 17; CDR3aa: CASSLGAPYFANYGYTF
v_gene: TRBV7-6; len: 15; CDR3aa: CASSLVWGTFDEQFF
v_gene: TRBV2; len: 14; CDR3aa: CASSETGVYQPQHF
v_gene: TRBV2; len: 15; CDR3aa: CASSESDRTNYGYTF
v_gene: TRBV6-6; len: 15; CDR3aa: CASSYEGSLNQPQHF
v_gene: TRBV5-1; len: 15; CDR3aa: CASTETSGRAGELFF
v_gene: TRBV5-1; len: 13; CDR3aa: CASNLAGQETQYF
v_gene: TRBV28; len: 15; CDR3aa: CASSPGLAGANVLTF